This T cell receptor (beta chain) was sequenced during a study of blood T cell repertoires in COVID-19. Assay used: immunoSEQ multiplex PCR; TCRdb lists only in-frame clones, some missing. The table lists 100,000 to 150,000 clones, 70% to 80% of them singletons. Germline CDR1 and CDR2: SGHDT and YYEEEE. The CDR3 contains 15 residues. The V and J ends lost 7 bases and 6 bases, in that order; junction bases with no gene match: 11. The TCR sequence derives from a man aged 35 to 55 with active or convalescent COVID-19. The genes are TRBV5-6 and TRBJ1-2; TRBD1 matches 11 bases. Material for sequencing was peripheral blood. This CDR3 reads CASRDRGAGLDGYTF. The CDR3 DNA is TGTGCCAGCCGGGACAGGGGGGCAGGGTTGGATGGCTACACCTTC. The entire variable domain, with the rest obtained from reference TRBV5-6 and TRBJ1-2, is as follows: DAGVTQSPTHLIKTRGQQVTLRCSPKSGHDTVSWYQQALGQGPQFIFQYYEEEERQRGNFPDRFSGHQFPNYSSELNVNALLLGDSALYLCASRDRGAGLDGYTFGSGTRLTVV.